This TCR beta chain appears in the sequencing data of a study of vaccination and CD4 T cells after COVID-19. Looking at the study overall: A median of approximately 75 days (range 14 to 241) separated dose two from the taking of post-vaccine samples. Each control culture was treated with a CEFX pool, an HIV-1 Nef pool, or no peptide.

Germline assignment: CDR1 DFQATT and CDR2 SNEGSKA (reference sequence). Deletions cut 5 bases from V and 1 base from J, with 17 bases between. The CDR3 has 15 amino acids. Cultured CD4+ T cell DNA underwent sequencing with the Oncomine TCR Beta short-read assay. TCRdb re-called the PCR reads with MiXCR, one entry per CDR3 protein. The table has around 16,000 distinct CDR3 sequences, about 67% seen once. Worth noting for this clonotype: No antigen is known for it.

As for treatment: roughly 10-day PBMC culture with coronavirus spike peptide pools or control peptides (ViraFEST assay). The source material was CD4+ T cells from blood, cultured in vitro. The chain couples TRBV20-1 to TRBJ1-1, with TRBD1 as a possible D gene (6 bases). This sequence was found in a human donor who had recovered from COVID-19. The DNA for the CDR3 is TGCAGTGCTTATAAGAGGGACACCTCGAACACTGAAGCTTTCTTT. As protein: CSAYKRDTSNTEAFF.